This T cell receptor (beta chain) was identified in a study of cytomegalovirus exposure and HLA in healthy donors. Looking at the study overall: Approximately 85 million unique TCRs from HLA-typed donors made up an early data release.

Use of 60 Vbeta and 13 Jbeta primers characterized the PCR. Data came from immunoSEQ multiplex PCR; TCRdb stores just in-frame clones and leaves some out. Of about 140,000 clones listed, about 66% are singletons. Comments on this clone: At one boundary the junction diverges from the germline segment, which might be a read error.

Germline assignment: CDR1 MNHEY and CDR2 SVGAGI. This CDR3 is built from 15 residues. This chain joins TRBV6-5 and TRBJ2-2; 9 nucleotides line up with TRBD1. The source of this sequence is a male donor in good health and CMV-seronegative. The sequencing sample was made of PBMCs. Here the CDR3 DNA reads TGTCCCAGCAGTCTTACAACAGGGGGCAGCGGGGAGCTGTTTTTT. Encoded protein: CPSSLTTGGSGELFF.